What follows are 31 T cell receptor beta chains derived from one specimen sequenced in a study of T cells expressing NK-cell markers. TCRdb re-called the 5' RACE reads and catalogs CDR3 proteins one per entry, DNA excluded. The data show 400,000 to 450,000 distinct CDR3 sequences, and the top ten clones hold roughly 7.2%. The sample was blood T cells: a sorted CD56 or NKG2C T cell subset, CD4+ or CD8+ T cells, or bulk PBMC T cells (not recorded which). The receptors shown here come from a woman between 18 and 75 years old in good health.

The V and J genes are TRBV3-1 and TRBJ2-3; the D gene TCRdb calls, TRBD2, cannot be checked with no DNA. CDR1 and CDR2 from the germline V gene are LGHDT and YNNKEL (reference sequence). The CDR3 contains 15 residues. The CDR3 spells CASTHGGTPTDTQYF.

This rearrangement joins TRBV29-1 to TRBJ2-3. Looked up from germline, CDR1 is SQVTM and CDR2 is ANQGSEA. The CDR3 runs 13 residues. CDR3 residues: CSVGAGSTDTQYF.

J is TRBJ2-4 and V is TRBV19; the D gene TCRdb calls, TRBD2, cannot be checked with no DNA. Germline V lookup: CDR1 LNHDA, CDR2 SQIVND (reference sequence). The CDR3 extends over 13 amino acids. The CDR3 sequence is CASSQSGLALQYF.

The J gene is TRBJ1-1, the V gene TRBV5-1; there is no DNA to check the TCRdb D call of TRBD1. Germline CDR1 is SGHRS and CDR2 is YFSETQ. The CDR3 extends over 16 amino acids. CDR3 amino acids: CASSLGVAGRRTEAFF.

The gene calls are TRBV4-3 and TRBJ2-7; checking the TCRdb D call of TRBD2 is not possible without DNA. Per germline, CDR1 LGHNA and CDR2 YSLEER. This CDR3 region has 15 residues. CDR3: CASSQVYSGAYEQYF.

The V call is TRBV12-3 or TRBV12-4, the J call TRBJ1-2. The CDR3 extends over 12 amino acids. CDR3 loop: CASSLGIVGYTF.

The chain combines TRBV5-1 with TRBJ2-1; TCRdb's assignment of TRBD2 cannot be checked, as there is no DNA. CDR3 length equals 15 residues. Germline V lookup: CDR1 SGHRS, CDR2 YFSETQ. The CDR3 protein is CASSRSGGDGNEQFF.

This chain's CDR3 is CASTHGGGTGKNEQYF. J is TRBJ2-7 and V is TRBV11-2; TCRdb's D gene call, TRBD1, goes unchecked for lack of DNA. This CDR3 contains 16 residues. In germline, CDR1 is SGHAT, CDR2 FQNNGV. Filled out from reference TRBV11-2 and TRBJ2-7, the complete variable domain reads EAGVAQSPRYKIIEKRQSVAFWCNPISGHATLYWYQQILGQGPKLLIQFQNNGVVDDSQLPKDRFSAERLKGVDSTLKIQPAKLEDSAVYLCASTHGGGTGKNEQYFGPGTRLTVT.

The gene calls are TRBV24-1 and TRBJ2-1; TCRdb outputs TRBD1, but without DNA this stays unchecked. The CDR3 runs to 13 residues. The germline V gene has CDR1 KGHDR and CDR2 SFDVKD. This CDR3 is CATGLSGDNEQFF.

The rearrangement uses TRBV5-1 and TRBJ1-2; TCRdb proposes TRBD1, but this gene call is untestable without DNA. CDR3 size: 15 residues. Per germline, CDR1 SGHRS and CDR2 YFSETQ. CDR3 sequence reads: CASSFGGAQGYGYTF.

The rearrangement uses TRBV28 and TRBJ1-4; absent DNA, TCRdb's TRBD1 call cannot be checked. Per germline, CDR1 MDHEN and CDR2 SYDVKM. The CDR3 covers 12 residues. The CDR3 region is CASRDRDEKLFF. Variable domain in full (rest from reference TRBV28 and TRBJ1-4): DVKVTQSSRYLVKRTGEKVFLECVQDMDHENMFWYRQDPGLGLRLIYFSYDVKMKEKGDIPEGYSVSREKKERFSLILESASTNQTSMYLCASRDRDEKLFFGSGTQLSVL.

The chain couples TRBV18 to TRBJ2-5. The germline gives CDR1 KGHSH, CDR2 LQKENI. The CDR3 runs to 12 residues. The CDR3 sequence is CASSEQQETQYF.

J is TRBJ2-1 and V is TRBV4-1; with no DNA, the TCRdb D assignment of TRBD2 cannot be verified. This CDR3 has 14 amino acids. Germline CDR1 reads MGHRA; CDR2 reads YSYEKL. The CDR3 protein is CASSQGGLSDEQFF.

J is TRBJ1-3 and V is TRBV3-1. This CDR3 has 13 residues. The germline CDR1 and CDR2 sequences are LGHDT and YNNKEL (reference sequence). The CDR3 here is CASSQYDGNTIYF.

The chain uses TRBV11-2 and TRBJ2-2; TCRdb calls TRBD1, which cannot be checked without DNA. This CDR3 has 18 amino acids. Per germline, CDR1 SGHAT and CDR2 FQNNGV. The CDR3 protein is CASSSHPRTGGNTGELFF. Supplemented by reference TRBV11-2 and TRBJ2-2, the full variable domain reads EAGVAQSPRYKIIEKRQSVAFWCNPISGHATLYWYQQILGQGPKLLIQFQNNGVVDDSQLPKDRFSAERLKGVDSTLKIQPAKLEDSAVYLCASSSHPRTGGNTGELFFGEGSRLTVL.

V gene TRBV29-1 combines with J gene TRBJ1-1. This CDR3 region has 13 residues. The germline gives CDR1 SQVTM, CDR2 ANQGSEA. CDR3 protein: CSVKVGASTEAFF.

V and J are TRBV24-1 and TRBJ2-3; TCRdb gives TRBD1 as the D gene, but with no DNA this cannot be confirmed. Looked up from germline, CDR1 is KGHDR and CDR2 is SFDVKD. This CDR3 region has 15 residues. CDR3 in amino acids: CATSDPGQGADTQYF.

The chain has TRBV6-1 and TRBJ1-2; the TRBD1 assignment by TCRdb is unverifiable without DNA. Germline-derived CDR1 and CDR2 are MNHNS and SASEGT. The CDR3 contains 15 residues. This CDR3 reads CASSPPDRTLYGYTF.

The chain's CDR3 is CASSLVTGIDTQYF. The chain couples TRBV7-2 to TRBJ2-3; TCRdb reports TRBD1, a call that lacks DNA to check it against. The CDR3 totals 14 residues. Germline lookup yields CDR1 SGHTA and CDR2 FQGNSA.

The chain couples TRBV28 to TRBJ2-3; the TCRdb call, TRBD2, lacks DNA for checking. Germline V gives CDR1 MDHEN, CDR2 SYDVKM. This CDR3 contains 17 residues. The CDR3 is CASSLFSGIPPRDTQYF.

The rearrangement links TRBV5-5 to TRBJ2-7; TCRdb selects TRBD2, and the lack of DNA leaves this call unchecked. The CDR3 covers 14 residues. The germline V gene has CDR1 SGHKS and CDR2 YYEKEE (reference sequence). The CDR3 region is CASSLLAGIREQYF.

V is TRBV10-3 and J is TRBJ1-4; TCRdb's D call, TRBD1, is unchecked because there is no DNA. CDR1 is ENHRY and CDR2 is SYGVKD in the germline V gene. The CDR3 is 14 amino acids. CDR3 amino acids: CATHPTGANEKLFF.

The rearrangement uses TRBV11-3 and TRBJ2-1; the D gene TCRdb calls, TRBD1, cannot be checked with no DNA. This CDR3 region has 15 residues. Germline V CDR1 and CDR2: SGHNT, YENEEA. CDR3 sequence: CASSSGTGVFNEQFF.

This chain links TRBV20-1 with TRBJ1-1. In germline, CDR1 is DFQATT, CDR2 SNEGSKA (reference sequence). The CDR3 length is 14 residues. CDR3 residues: CSARHSSGGTEAFF.

The chain combines TRBV6-5 with TRBJ2-3; the TCRdb call, TRBD2, lacks DNA for checking. This CDR3 spans 18 amino acids. Germline CDR1 and CDR2: MNHEY and SVGAGI. This chain's CDR3 is CASSYATTSGWGVDTQYF.

The chain combines TRBV30 with TRBJ1-3. The CDR3 spans 13 residues. Germline assignment: CDR1 GTSNPN and CDR2 SVGIG (reference sequence). The CDR3 here is CAWNRLSGNTIYF.

The V gene is TRBV4-2, the J gene TRBJ2-3; the TCRdb call, TRBD2, lacks DNA for checking. This CDR3 is 16 amino acids long. The germline V gene has CDR1 LGHNA and CDR2 YNFKEQ. This chain's CDR3 is CASSQDISGGADTQYF.

The chain is built from TRBV20-1 and TRBJ1-4; there is no DNA to check the TCRdb D call of TRBD1. This CDR3 is built from 13 residues. CDR1 and CDR2 from the germline V gene are DFQATT and SNEGSKA (reference sequence). CDR3 region: CSASGDRNEKLFF.

This chain joins TRBV7-2 and TRBJ2-7; TCRdb's D gene call, TRBD2, goes unchecked for lack of DNA. The CDR3 extends over 15 amino acids. Per germline, CDR1 SGHTA and CDR2 FQGNSA. This CDR3 reads CASSLDQLTTYEQYF.

The chain recombines TRBV24-1 with TRBJ1-5; the D call of TRBD1 rests on TCRdb alone, since no DNA is present to check it. Germline-derived CDR1 and CDR2 are KGHDR and SFDVKD. The CDR3 is 14 residues long. The CDR3 here is CAFQGQGINQPQHF.

The chain couples TRBV20-1 to TRBJ2-7; TCRdb's D gene call, TRBD2, goes unchecked for lack of DNA. Germline-derived CDR1 and CDR2 are DFQATT and SNEGSKA (reference sequence). This CDR3 region has 15 residues. This CDR3 is CSARKARTSGYEQYF.